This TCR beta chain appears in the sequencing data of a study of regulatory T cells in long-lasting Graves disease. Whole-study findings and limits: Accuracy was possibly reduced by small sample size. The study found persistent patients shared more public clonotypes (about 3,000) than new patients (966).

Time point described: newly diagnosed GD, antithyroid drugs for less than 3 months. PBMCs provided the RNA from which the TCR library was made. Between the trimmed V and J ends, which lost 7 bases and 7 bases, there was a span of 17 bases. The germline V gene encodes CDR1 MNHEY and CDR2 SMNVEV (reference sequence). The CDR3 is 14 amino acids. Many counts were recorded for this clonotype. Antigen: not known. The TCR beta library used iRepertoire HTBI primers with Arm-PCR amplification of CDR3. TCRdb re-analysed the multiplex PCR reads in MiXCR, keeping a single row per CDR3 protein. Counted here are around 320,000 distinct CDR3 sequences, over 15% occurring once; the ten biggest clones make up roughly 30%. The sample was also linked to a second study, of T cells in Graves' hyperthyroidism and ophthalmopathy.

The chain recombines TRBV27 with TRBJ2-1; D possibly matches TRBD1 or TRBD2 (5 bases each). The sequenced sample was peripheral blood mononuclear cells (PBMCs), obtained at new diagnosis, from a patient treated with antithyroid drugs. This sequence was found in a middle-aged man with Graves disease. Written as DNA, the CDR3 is TGTGCCAGCAATAAACGAACTGGGGGAAATGAGCAGTTCTTC. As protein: CASNKRTGGNEQFF.